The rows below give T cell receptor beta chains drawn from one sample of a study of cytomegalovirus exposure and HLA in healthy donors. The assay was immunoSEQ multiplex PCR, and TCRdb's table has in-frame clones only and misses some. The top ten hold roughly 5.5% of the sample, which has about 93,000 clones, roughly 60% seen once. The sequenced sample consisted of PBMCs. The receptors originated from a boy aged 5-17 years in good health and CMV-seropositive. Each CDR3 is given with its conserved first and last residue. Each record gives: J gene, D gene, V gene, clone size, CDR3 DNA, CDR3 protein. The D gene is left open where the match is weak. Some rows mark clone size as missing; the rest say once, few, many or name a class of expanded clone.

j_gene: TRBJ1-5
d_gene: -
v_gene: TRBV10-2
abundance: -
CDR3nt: TGCGCCAGCAGTGATGGCAGGGATCAGCCCCAGAATTTT
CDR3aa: CASSDGRDQPQNF

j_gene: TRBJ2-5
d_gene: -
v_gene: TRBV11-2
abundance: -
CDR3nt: TGTGCCAGCAGCTTCACCCGGGGGCGGGAGTCTTGGGAGACCCAGTACTTC
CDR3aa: CASSFTRGRESWETQYF

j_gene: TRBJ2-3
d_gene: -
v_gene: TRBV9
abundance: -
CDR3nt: TGTGCCAGCAGCGTACGACAGTTCACAGATACGCAGTATTTT
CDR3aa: CASSVRQFTDTQYF

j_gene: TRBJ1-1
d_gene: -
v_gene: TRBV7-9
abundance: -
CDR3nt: TGTGCAACCCTTGGGGGCTTGAACACTGAAGCTTTCTTT
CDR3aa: CATLGGLNTEAFF

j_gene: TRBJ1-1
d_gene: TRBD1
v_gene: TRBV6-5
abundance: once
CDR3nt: TGTGCCAGCAGTAGGGACAGGGGCACTGAAGCTTTCTTT
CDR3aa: CASSRDRGTEAFF

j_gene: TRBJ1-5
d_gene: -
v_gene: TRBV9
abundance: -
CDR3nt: TGTGCCAGCGGTAGTGGAGGCAATCAGCCCCAGCATTTT
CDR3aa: CASGSGGNQPQHF

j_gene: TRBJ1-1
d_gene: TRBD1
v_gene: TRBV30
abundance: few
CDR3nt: TGTGCCTGGAGTAGGAAGGGGGCTCTAGGGACTGAAGCTTTCTTT
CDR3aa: CAWSRKGALGTEAFF

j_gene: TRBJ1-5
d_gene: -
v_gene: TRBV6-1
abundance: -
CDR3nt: TGTGCCAGCAGTGAAGGTGGGGGGGCTCAGCCCCAGCATTTT
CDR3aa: CASSEGGGAQPQHF

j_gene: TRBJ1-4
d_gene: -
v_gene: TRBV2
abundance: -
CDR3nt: TGTGCCAGCAGTGAGTTCGTTGAAAAACTGTTTTTT
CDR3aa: CASSEFVEKLFF

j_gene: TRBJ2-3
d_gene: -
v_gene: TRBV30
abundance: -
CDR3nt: TGTGCCTGGAGTGTACGGGTTTCTACAGATACGCAGTATTTT
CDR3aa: CAWSVRVSTDTQYF

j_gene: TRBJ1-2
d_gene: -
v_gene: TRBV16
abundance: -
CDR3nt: TGTGCCAGCAGCCCAACTGACATTGCAGGGAATAACTATGGCTACACCTTC
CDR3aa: CASSPTDIAGNNYGYTF

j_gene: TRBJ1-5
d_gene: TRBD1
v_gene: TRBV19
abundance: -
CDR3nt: TGTGCCAGTACCCCGGGACAGGGGGATCAGCCCCAGCATTTT
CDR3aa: CASTPGQGDQPQHF

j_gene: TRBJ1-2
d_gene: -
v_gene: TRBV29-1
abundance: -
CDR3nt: TGCAGCGTGGGCGAGCCCCCCCACGGAGGCTACACCTTC
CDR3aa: CSVGEPPHGGYTF

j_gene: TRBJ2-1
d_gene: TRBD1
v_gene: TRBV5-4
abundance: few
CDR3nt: TGTGCCAGCAGCCCGGGACAGGGGAGGAATGAGCAGTTCTTC
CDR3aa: CASSPGQGRNEQFF

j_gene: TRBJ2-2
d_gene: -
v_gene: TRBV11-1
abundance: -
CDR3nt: TGTGCCAGCAGCTTAGGAAAGGGACTGAACACCGGGGAGCTGTTTTTT
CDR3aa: CASSLGKGLNTGELFF

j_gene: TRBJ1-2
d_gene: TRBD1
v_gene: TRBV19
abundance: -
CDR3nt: TGTGCCAGTAGTCAGCAGGGGGCCGTCTATGGCTACACCTTC
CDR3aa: CASSQQGAVYGYTF

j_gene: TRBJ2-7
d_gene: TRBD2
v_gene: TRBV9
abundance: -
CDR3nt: TGTGCCAGCAGCTCCGGGACTAGCGGGTACGAGCAGTACTTC
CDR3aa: CASSSGTSGYEQYF

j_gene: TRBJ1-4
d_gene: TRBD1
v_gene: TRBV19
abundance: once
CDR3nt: TGTGCCAGTAGTATGCAGGGGGCTAATGAAAAACTGTTTTTT
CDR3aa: CASSMQGANEKLFF

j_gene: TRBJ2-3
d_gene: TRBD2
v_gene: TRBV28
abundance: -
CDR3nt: TGTGCCAGCAGTACCCCGACGACTAGCGGGAGGGTGGATACGCAGTATTTT
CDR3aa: CASSTPTTSGRVDTQYF

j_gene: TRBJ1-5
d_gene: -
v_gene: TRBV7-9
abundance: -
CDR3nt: TGTGCCAGCAGCGAACAAAATCAGCCCCAGCATTTT
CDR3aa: CASSEQNQPQHF

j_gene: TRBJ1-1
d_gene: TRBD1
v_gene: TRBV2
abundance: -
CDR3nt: TGTGCCAGCGCGGGACAGGGGCGTCTTGAAGCTTTCTTT
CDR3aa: CASAGQGRLEAFF

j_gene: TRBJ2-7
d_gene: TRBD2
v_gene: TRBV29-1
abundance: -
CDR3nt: TGCAGCGTTGAAGATGTGGCGGGAGGGCCTATCACGTACTTC
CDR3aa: CSVEDVAGGPITYF

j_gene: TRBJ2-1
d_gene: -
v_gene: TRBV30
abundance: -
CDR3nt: TGTGCCTGGAGTGTAGGAACGGGAGCGGTTGAGCAGTTCTTC
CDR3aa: CAWSVGTGAVEQFF

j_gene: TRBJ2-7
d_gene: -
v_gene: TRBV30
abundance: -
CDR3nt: TGTGCCTGGAGTGGCGGACAGAAGAACGAGCAGTACTTC
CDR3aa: CAWSGGQKNEQYF

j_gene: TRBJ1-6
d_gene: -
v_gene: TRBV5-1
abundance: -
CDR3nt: TGCGCCAGCAGCTTGGTGGAGGGCTCTCGTTTAAATTCACCCCTCCACTTT
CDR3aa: CASSLVEGSRLNSPLHF

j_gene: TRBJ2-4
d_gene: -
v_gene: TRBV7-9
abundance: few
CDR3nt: TGTGCCAGCAGCTTAGAGGGGCCACCTAACATTCAGTACTTC
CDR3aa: CASSLEGPPNIQYF

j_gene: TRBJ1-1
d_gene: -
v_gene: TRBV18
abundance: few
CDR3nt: TGTGCCAGCTCACCACGGGGGGGCAGGAGCACTGAAGCTTTCTTT
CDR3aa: CASSPRGGRSTEAFF

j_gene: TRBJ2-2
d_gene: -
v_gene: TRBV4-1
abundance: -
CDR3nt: TGCGCCAGCAGCCAATTGGGAGTATACACCGGGGAGCTGTTTTTT
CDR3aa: CASSQLGVYTGELFF

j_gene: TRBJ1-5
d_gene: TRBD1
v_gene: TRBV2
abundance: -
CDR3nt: TGTGCCAGTGGACAGGGCGTTCAGCCCCAGAATTTT
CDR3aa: CASGQGVQPQNF

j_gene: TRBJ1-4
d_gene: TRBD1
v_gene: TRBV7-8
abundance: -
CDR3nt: TGTGCCAGCAGCCCCGGGACAGGGGATGGAAAACTGTTTTTT
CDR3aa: CASSPGTGDGKLFF

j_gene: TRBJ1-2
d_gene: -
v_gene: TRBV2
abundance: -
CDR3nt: TGTGCCAGCAGTGAAGCGCTTCCGGGGGGGTGGGGAGATGGCTACACCTTC
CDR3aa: CASSEALPGGWGDGYTF

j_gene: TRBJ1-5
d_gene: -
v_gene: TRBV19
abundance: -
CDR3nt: TGTGCCAGTAGTATGACCGGGGGTGTTTCGAATCAGCCCCAGCATTTT
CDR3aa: CASSMTGGVSNQPQHF

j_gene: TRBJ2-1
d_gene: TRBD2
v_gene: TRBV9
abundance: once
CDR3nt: TGTGCCAGCAGCGTAGGCGGGAGGGGAAATGAGCAGTTCTTC
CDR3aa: CASSVGGRGNEQFF

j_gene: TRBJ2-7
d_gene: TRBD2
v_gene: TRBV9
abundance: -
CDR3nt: TGTGCCAGCAGCCCGGTAGCGGGGGGTCCCTCCTACGAGCAGTACTTC
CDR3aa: CASSPVAGGPSYEQYF

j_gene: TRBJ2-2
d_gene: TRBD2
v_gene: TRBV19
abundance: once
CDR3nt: TGTGCCAGTAGTACAGCGGGAGCGGTCGGGGAGCTGTTTTTT
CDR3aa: CASSTAGAVGELFF

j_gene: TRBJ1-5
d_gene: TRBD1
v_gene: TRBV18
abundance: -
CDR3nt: TGTGCCAGCTCTCAGGGACAGGGTGGACAGCCCCAGCATTTT
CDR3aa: CASSQGQGGQPQHF

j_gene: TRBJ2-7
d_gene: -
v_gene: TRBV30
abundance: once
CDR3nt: TGTGCCTGGAATGACAGTGGGGACGAGCAGTACTTC
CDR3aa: CAWNDSGDEQYF

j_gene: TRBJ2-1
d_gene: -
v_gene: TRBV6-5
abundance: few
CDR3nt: TGTGCCAGCAGTCCGACATACTACAATGAGCAGTTCTTC
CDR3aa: CASSPTYYNEQFF

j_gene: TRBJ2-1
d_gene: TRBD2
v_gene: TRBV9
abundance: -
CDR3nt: TGTGCCAGCAGCCCGACGGGACTAGCGGGAAGAAATGAGCAGTTCTTC
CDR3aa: CASSPTGLAGRNEQFF

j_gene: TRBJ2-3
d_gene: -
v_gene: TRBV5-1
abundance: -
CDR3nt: TGCGCCAGCAGCGATATAGTAAACACAGATACGCAGTATTTT
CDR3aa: CASSDIVNTDTQYF

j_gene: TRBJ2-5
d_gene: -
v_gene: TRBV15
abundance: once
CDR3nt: TGTGCCACCAGCAGAGTAAATCCCCAAGAGACCCAGTACTTC
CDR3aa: CATSRVNPQETQYF

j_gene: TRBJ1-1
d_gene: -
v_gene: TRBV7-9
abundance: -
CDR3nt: TGTGCCAGCAGCTTAGAAGGGGCGAACACTGAAGCTTTCTTT
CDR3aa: CASSLEGANTEAFF

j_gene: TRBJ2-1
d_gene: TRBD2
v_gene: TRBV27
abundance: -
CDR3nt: TGTGCCAGCAGTCAACCGGGACTAGCGGCCTTGGATGAGCAGTTCTTC
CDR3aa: CASSQPGLAALDEQFF

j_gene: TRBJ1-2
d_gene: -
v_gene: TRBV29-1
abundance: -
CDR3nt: TGCAGCGTTGAAGGCGGATCTCGCGGGGGCTACACCTTC
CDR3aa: CSVEGGSRGGYTF